In this sample, the clone carrying this TCR beta chain turned up a few times. Antigen: not known. The sample comes from a study of cytomegalovirus exposure and HLA in healthy donors. The PCR used 60 Vbeta and 13 Jbeta primers. Method: immunoSEQ multiplex PCR; TCRdb's copy keeps in-frame clones and lacks some. The sample shows about 120,000 clones, 55% to 75% of them seen only once. V dropped 2 bases and J dropped 2 bases, with 10 bases sitting between them. CDR3 length equals 15 residues. Germline loops: CDR1 MDHEN, CDR2 SYDVKM. Study conclusions and caveats: A likely sequencing artifact accounted for one observed cluster of highly shared sequence variants.

This sequence originates from a man between 25 and 39 years old in good health and CMV-seronegative. The chain uses TRBV28 and TRBJ1-5; D gene ambiguous. Sequencing was done on a sample of PBMCs. The CDR3 loop is CASSLLVFGNQPQHF. The CDR3 nucleotides are TGTGCCAGCAGTTTACTCGTTTTTGGCAATCAGCCCCAGCATTTT.